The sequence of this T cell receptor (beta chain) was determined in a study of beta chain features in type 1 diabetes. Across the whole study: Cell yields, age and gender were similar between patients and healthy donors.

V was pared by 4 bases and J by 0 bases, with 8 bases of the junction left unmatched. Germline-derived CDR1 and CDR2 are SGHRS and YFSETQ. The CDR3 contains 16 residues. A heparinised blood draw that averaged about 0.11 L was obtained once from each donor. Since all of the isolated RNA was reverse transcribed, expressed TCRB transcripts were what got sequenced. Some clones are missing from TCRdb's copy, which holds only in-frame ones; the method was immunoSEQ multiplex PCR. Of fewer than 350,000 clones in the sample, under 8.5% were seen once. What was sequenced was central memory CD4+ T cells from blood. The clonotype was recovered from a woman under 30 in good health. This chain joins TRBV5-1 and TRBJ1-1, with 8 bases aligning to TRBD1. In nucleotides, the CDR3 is TGCGCCAGCAGCCACCGGACAGGGAGCATGAACACTGAAGCTTTCTTT. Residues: CASSHRTGSMNTEAFF.